Below, 13 T cell receptor beta chains from the same sample are listed, as sequenced in a study of cytomegalovirus exposure and HLA in healthy donors. The PCR ran on 60 Vbeta and 13 Jbeta primers. Data came from immunoSEQ multiplex PCR; TCRdb stores just in-frame clones and leaves some out. In the table there are fewer than 200,000 clones, 70% to 85% of which are singletons. Sequences were obtained from PBMCs. Source of these receptors: a woman between 40 and 55 years old in good health and CMV-seronegative.

The rearrangement uses TRBV10-3 and TRBJ2-7; TRBD1 agrees at 10 bases. Trimming cost V 5 bases and J 3 bases; bases outside gene matches: 4. The length of the CDR3 is 14 residues. Germline loops: CDR1 ENHRY, CDR2 SYGVKD. CDR3 DNA: TGTGCCATCAGTCCACGGACAGGGGGCTACGAGCAGTACTTC. Protein: CAISPRTGGYEQYF.

V and J are TRBV5-6 and TRBJ2-3; 10 nucleotides agree with TRBD2. The CDR3 loop spans 17 amino acids. V lost 3 bases to trimming and J lost 5 bases; unmatched junction nucleotides: 12. Germline assignment: CDR1 SGHDT and CDR2 YYEEEE. This chain's CDR3 is CASSSRTSGKRGDTQYF. The CDR3 coding sequence is TGTGCCAGCAGCTCCAGGACTAGCGGTAAAAGGGGAGATACGCAGTATTTT.

The chain has TRBV7-9 and TRBJ1-1; 10 positions match TRBD1. Per the germline V gene, CDR1 is SEHNR and CDR2 is FQNEAQ (reference sequence). V shed 4 bases, J shed 8 bases, and the junction held 10 bases outside the gene matches. The CDR3 totals 15 residues. The CDR3 sequence is CASSWGDRGELEAFF. CDR3 nucleotides: TGTGCCAGCAGCTGGGGGGACAGGGGAGAATTGGAAGCTTTCTTT.

This chain connects TRBV7-6 to TRBJ2-1; 9 bases line up with TRBD2. The CDR3 is made up of 16 amino acids. Germline V gene data show CDR1 as SGHVS and CDR2 as FNYEAQ. The junction had 15 bases not matched to a gene; V was cut back by 5 bases and J by 10 bases. CDR3 DNA sequence: TGTGCCAGCAGCCAAGACGGGACTAGCCGATACCCGGAGCAGTTCTTC. Translated: CASSQDGTSRYPEQFF.

The CDR3: CASSLEQNTGELFF. CDR3 sequence (DNA): TGCGCCAGCAGCTTGGAACAGAACACCGGGGAGCTGTTTTTT. The genes are TRBV5-1 and TRBJ2-2, with unresolved D. V gave up 0 bases and J gave up 1 base, with 4 bases separating them. The CDR3 has 14 amino acids. The germline gives CDR1 SGHRS, CDR2 YFSETQ.

The rearrangement uses TRBV12-5 and TRBJ1-2; D gene uncertain. CDR1 and CDR2 from the germline V gene are LGHNT and FRNRAP. Trimming pared 1 base from V and 8 bases from J, leaving 20 bases between. The CDR3 is 16 amino acids. In nucleotides, the CDR3 is TGTGCTAGTGGTTTGGAGACGGACTACTATGTATTGGGCTACACCTTC. Translation gives CASGLETDYYVLGYTF. The variable domain in full, with the rest retrieved from reference TRBV12-5 and TRBJ1-2, is DARVTQTPRHKVTEMGQEVTMRCQPILGHNTVFWYRQTMMQGLELLAYFRNRAPLDDSGMPKDRFSAEMPDATLATLKIQPSEPRDSAVYFCASGLETDYYVLGYTFGSGTRLTVV.

This clone was seen only a few times. CDR3 in DNA: TGTGCCAGCAGCAAAAGAACGGCCAACGAGGTAAATCAGCCCCAGCATTTT. Its translation is CASSKRTANEVNQPQHF. This chain links TRBV21-1 with TRBJ1-5. TRBV21-1 is a documented pseudogene. The CDR3 spans 17 residues.

The chain combines TRBV5-4 with TRBJ2-7, with D possibly being TRBD2 (6 bases). CDR1 SGHNT and CDR2 YYREEE come from the germline V gene (reference sequence). Trimming took 3 bases from V and 2 from J, leaving 9 bases between them. This CDR3 spans 13 amino acids. The CDR3 region is CASSWGDTYEQYF. In DNA, the CDR3 is TGTGCCAGCAGCTGGGGGGATACCTACGAGCAGTACTTC.

J is TRBJ2-5 and V is TRBV19; D remains unclear. Germline V gene sequence: CDR1 LNHDA, CDR2 SQIVND (reference sequence). The CDR3 has 12 residues. The germline V and J ends were trimmed by 8 bases and 2 bases, with 9 bases remaining between them. The chain's CDR3 is CASSSPQETQYF. The CDR3 region has the DNA TGTGCCAGTTCGAGCCCTCAAGAGACCCAGTACTTC.

This clone has only a few counts. This chain uses TRBV5-1 with TRBJ2-1; 7 nucleotides line up with TRBD1. The germline V gene has CDR1 SGHRS and CDR2 YFSETQ. The junction had 4 bases not matched to a gene; V was cut back by 2 bases and J by 5 bases. The CDR3 is made up of 14 amino acids. CDR3 nucleotides: TGCGCCAGCAGCTTTTGGACAGGAGACAATGAGCAGTTCTTC. Protein product: CASSFWTGDNEQFF. The whole variable domain, remainder taken from reference TRBV5-1 and TRBJ2-1, is KAGVTQTPRYLIKTRGQQVTLSCSPISGHRSVSWYQQTPGQGLQFLFEYFSETQRNKGNFPGRFSGRQFSNSRSEMNVSTLELGDSALYLCASSFWTGDNEQFFGPGTRLTVL.

This chain connects TRBV5-1 to TRBJ2-1; 13 bases map to TRBD2. CDR1 and CDR2 (germline): SGHRS, YFSETQ. Germline trimming cut 4 bases from V and 6 bases from J; bases unmatched to any gene: 4. CDR3 length: 15 amino acids. The CDR3 sequence: CASSQRTSGGNEQFF. The CDR3, as DNA: TGCGCCAGCAGCCAAAGGACTAGCGGGGGCAATGAGCAGTTCTTC.

The chain links TRBV5-1 to TRBJ1-5, with 7 positions matching TRBD1. CDR1 and CDR2 from the germline V gene are SGHRS and YFSETQ. V was pared by 1 base and J by 9 bases, with 4 bases of the junction left unmatched. This CDR3 has 13 residues. The CDR3 sequence is CASSLTGDRPQHF. The CDR3 nucleotides read TGCGCCAGCAGCTTGACAGGGGATCGGCCCCAGCATTTT.

Remarks on this clone: The sample carries other DNA sequences with the same CDR3. The chain carries TRBV4-3 and TRBJ2-7; tentative D call: TRBD1 (5 bases). The ends were cut back, 3 bases at V and 5 bases at J, with 8 bases in the middle. This CDR3 contains 12 residues. Germline CDR1 is LGHNA and CDR2 is YSLEER. CDR3 DNA sequence: TGCGCCAGCAGCCACGACAGAGACGAGCAGTACTTC. Translation: CASSHDRDEQYF.